One sample yielded the 26 T cell receptor beta chains listed below, sequenced in a study of blood T cell repertoires in COVID-19. Method: immunoSEQ multiplex PCR; TCRdb's copy keeps in-frame clones and lacks some. The sample has 350,000 to 450,000 clones, 75% to 90% seen once. Sequencing was performed on PBMCs or T cells enriched from blood (not recorded which). The source is a young man who had recovered from COVID-19.

This chain links TRBV5-1 with TRBJ2-1, with 13 bases aligning to TRBD2. Trimming cost V 1 base and J 4 bases; bases outside gene matches: 8. The CDR3 consists of 18 residues. Per the germline V gene, CDR1 is SGHRS and CDR2 is YFSETQ. CDR3 residues: CASSLQPGLAGLYNEQFF. CDR3 DNA: TGCGCCAGCAGCTTGCAACCGGGACTAGCGGGGCTTTACAATGAGCAGTTCTTC.

The rearrangement joins TRBV2 to TRBJ1-2; TRBD1 might be the D (6 bases). V was pared by 7 bases and J by 4 bases, with 16 bases between. CDR1 SNHLY and CDR2 FYNNEI come from the germline V gene. The CDR3 extends over 14 amino acids. The CDR3, as DNA: TGTGCCAGCACTAAGGGGGTCCTCTCCTATGGCTACACCTTC. This sequence encodes CASTKGVLSYGYTF.

The chain employs TRBV3-1 (or the pseudogene TRBV3-2) and TRBJ2-1, with TRBD1 matching over 8 bases. The V gene end was trimmed by 6 bases and the J gene end by 8 bases; junction bases not matched to a gene: 3. This CDR3 contains 12 residues. The germline V gene encodes CDR1 LGHDT and CDR2 YNNKEL (reference sequence). In DNA form, the CDR3 reads TGTGCCAGCAGGCAGGGGGCGGATGAGCAGTTCTTC. Amino acid sequence: CASRQGADEQFF.

The genes are TRBV7-9 and TRBJ2-1; 12 bases align to TRBD2. V dropped 4 bases and J dropped 9; count of bases not matched to a gene: 7. The CDR3 has 15 residues. Germline V gene data show CDR1 as SEHNR and CDR2 as FQNEAQ (reference sequence). The CDR3 sequence: CASSSSGRALGEQFF. The CDR3 region has the DNA TGTGCCAGCAGCTCTAGCGGGAGGGCCCTCGGTGAGCAGTTCTTC.

V is TRBV28 and J is TRBJ1-3; D call uncertain. CDR1 is MDHEN, CDR2 SYDVKM, per germline. The CDR3 has 13 residues. Trimming removed 2 bases from V and 4 bases from J, with 6 bases in between. As DNA, the CDR3 is TGTGCCAGCAGTTTACTCCAGGGAAACACCATATATTTT. Its translation: CASSLLQGNTIYF.

This chain connects TRBV4-1 to TRBJ2-1, with 9 bases lining up with TRBD2. Germline V gene data show CDR1 as MGHRA and CDR2 as YSYEKL. The CDR3 spans 14 residues. V dropped 3 bases and J dropped 6; count of bases not matched to a gene: 3. The CDR3 coding sequence is TGCGCCAGCAGCCAGGGACTAGCCGGCAATGAGCAGTTCTTC. This encodes CASSQGLAGNEQFF.

This clone was seen only a few times. The rearrangement joins TRBV7-9 to TRBJ1-1, with a tentative D call TRBD1 (5 bases). The V end lost 8 bases, the J end lost 7 bases, and 11 bases lay between the germline ends. The CDR3 is 11 amino acids. The germline V gene has CDR1 SEHNR and CDR2 FQNEAQ (reference sequence). CDR3 DNA: TGTGCCAGCGGGTTGGACATTGAAGCTTTCTTT. The encoded protein is CASGLDIEAFF.

This clone was detected once. The DNA of the CDR3 is TGTGCCAGTAGTGTACAGGGTGATGGGGGTAAGCCCCAGCATTTT. Translating it yields CASSVQGDGGKPQHF. The V gene is TRBV19, the J gene TRBJ1-5; tentatively, D is TRBD1 (6 bases). This CDR3 has 15 residues. The ends were cut back, 5 bases at V and 8 bases at J, with 19 bases in the middle. Germline CDR1 is LNHDA and CDR2 is SQIVND (reference sequence). The full variable domain, its missing parts supplied by reference TRBV19 and TRBJ1-5, is DGGITQSPKYLFRKEGQNVTLSCEQNLNHDAMYWYRQDPGQGLRLIYYSQIVNDFQKGDIAEGYSVSREKKESFPLTVTSAQKNPTAFYLCASSVQGDGGKPQHFGDGTRLSIL.

The chain employs TRBV28 and TRBJ2-7, with TRBD1 identical over 7 bases. The CDR3 covers 15 residues. Trimming at V came to 4 bases and at J to 0 bases, leaving 6 bases not matched to a gene. Germline V CDR1 and CDR2: MDHEN, SYDVKM. The CDR3 DNA is TGTGCCAGCAGTTCCGGGACAGCGAGCTCCTACGAGCAGTACTTC. Protein product: CASSSGTASSYEQYF. Based on the CDR3 plus reference TRBV28 and TRBJ2-7, the full variable domain is DVKVTQSSRYLVKRTGEKVFLECVQDMDHENMFWYRQDPGLGLRLIYFSYDVKMKEKGDIPEGYSVSREKKERFSLILESASTNQTSMYLCASSSGTASSYEQYFGPGTRLTVT.

This clone was seen just once. The chain links TRBV3-1 (or the pseudogene TRBV3-2) to TRBJ2-7; 10 bases align to TRBD1. Germline-derived CDR1 and CDR2 are LGHDT and YNNKEL (reference sequence). V trimming: 1 base; J trimming: 3 bases; junction bases outside the gene matches: 3. This CDR3 spans 15 amino acids. In DNA form, the CDR3 reads TGTGCCAGCAGCCAAGCCGGGACAGGGGTCTACGAGCAGTACTTC. This translates into CASSQAGTGVYEQYF.

V usage is TRBV28 and J usage is TRBJ1-1, with 11 bases lining up with TRBD1. Germline loops: CDR1 MDHEN, CDR2 SYDVKM. The CDR3 loop spans 16 amino acids. Unmatched junction bases numbered 5, after V lost 5 bases and J lost 0 bases. The CDR3 sequence is CASSLGTGGMNTEAFF. The CDR3 DNA is TGTGCCAGCAGTCTGGGGACAGGGGGGATGAACACTGAAGCTTTCTTT.

The V gene is TRBV19, the J gene TRBJ2-1, with TRBD2 identical over 7 bases. V trimming: 4 bases; J trimming: 0 bases; junction bases outside the gene matches: 6. The CDR3 sequence is 16 residues long. Germline V gives CDR1 LNHDA, CDR2 SQIVND (reference sequence). DNA for the CDR3: TGTGCCAGTAGTACCTCTGGCGGGAGCTCCTACAATGAGCAGTTCTTC. Its translation: CASSTSGGSSYNEQFF.

This chain's CDR3 is CASSLDARSLGSYNSPLHF. The CDR3 DNA is TGTGCCAGCAGCTTAGACGCCCGGAGCCTTGGCTCCTATAATTCACCCCTCCACTTT. The rearrangement links TRBV7-8 to TRBJ1-6; no firm D call. Per the germline V gene, CDR1 is SGHVS and CDR2 is FQNEAQ. The V gene lost 1 base and the J gene lost 0 bases, with 16 bases spanning the gap. The CDR3 spans 19 residues.

In this sample, this clone turned up a few times. The CDR3 bases are TGTGCCATCGGACTAGCAGACAACAATGAGCAGTTCTTC. Protein: CAIGLADNNEQFF. V and J are TRBV10-3 and TRBJ2-1; 8 bases match TRBD2. CDR1 and CDR2 (germline): ENHRY, SYGVKD. V lost 8 bases, J lost 5 bases, and 5 bases stayed unmatched. The CDR3 extends over 13 amino acids.

J is TRBJ2-3 and V is TRBV5-6, with D possibly being TRBD1 (6 bases). Germline CDR1 and CDR2: SGHDT and YYEEEE. This CDR3 has 11 amino acids. The ends were cut back, 2 bases at V and 13 bases at J, with 11 bases in the middle. The CDR3 spells CASSLQGFEYF. The DNA of the CDR3 is TGTGCCAGCAGCTTACAGGGTTTCGAGTATTTT.

This chain links TRBV19 with TRBJ2-7, with TRBD2 matching 11 bases. Germline V CDR1 and CDR2: LNHDA, SQIVND (reference sequence). Trimming at V came to 5 bases and at J to 9 bases, leaving 9 bases not matched to a gene. The CDR3 has 14 amino acids. CDR3 coding DNA: TGTGCCAGTAGTGGGCTAGCGGGAGGCCCCCGGCAGTACTTC. The encoded protein is CASSGLAGGPRQYF.

V is TRBV11-1 and J is TRBJ2-5, with a possible D match to TRBD1 (5 bases). The CDR3 spans 13 residues. Deletions cut 1 base from V and 2 bases from J, with 5 bases between. CDR1 SGHAT and CDR2 FQDESV come from the germline V gene (reference sequence). This CDR3 is CASSLGTQETQYF. CDR3 bases: TGTGCCAGCAGCTTAGGGACACAAGAGACCCAGTACTTC. The whole variable domain, remainder taken from reference TRBV11-1 and TRBJ2-5, is EAEVAQSPRYKITEKSQAVAFWCDPISGHATLYWYRQILGQGPELLVQFQDESVVDDSQLPKDRFSAERLKGVDSTLKIQPAELGDSAMYLCASSLGTQETQYFGPGTRLLVL.

The genes are TRBV28 and TRBJ1-2, with D possibly being TRBD1 (5 bases). Trimming took off 4 bases at V and 6 bases at J, with 9 bases between the two ends. The V gene's germline CDR1 is MDHEN and CDR2 SYDVKM. CDR3 length: 12 amino acids. The DNA of the CDR3 is TGTGCCAGCAGTTGGGGCGCTGATGGCTACACCTTC. Amino acid sequence: CASSWGADGYTF.

The rearrangement joins TRBV10-3 to TRBJ1-1, with 8 bases fitting TRBD1. The CDR3 is 15 amino acids. Germline lookup yields CDR1 ENHRY and CDR2 SYGVKD. Germline trimming cut 3 bases from V and 1 base from J; bases unmatched to any gene: 4. CDR3 nucleotides: TGTGCCATCAGTGACCTGACAGGGGAGAACACTGAAGCTTTCTTT. Residues: CAISDLTGENTEAFF.

The J gene is TRBJ1-2, the V gene TRBV21-1. TRBV21-1 is annotated as a pseudogene. The CDR3 sequence is 13 residues long. The CDR3 DNA is TGTGCCAGCAGCCCCGGGGGGGATTATGGCTACACCTTC. Protein sequence: CASSPGGDYGYTF.

The chain carries TRBV5-1 and TRBJ2-7, with 9 bases aligning to TRBD2. CDR1 SGHRS and CDR2 YFSETQ come from the germline V gene. CDR3 length equals 14 residues. J gave up 3 bases and V 8 bases, and 9 bases lay outside the gene matches. CDR3 DNA sequence: TGCGCCAGTCGGATAGCGGGAGCCAACTACGAGCAGTACTTC. Translated, it gives CASRIAGANYEQYF.

The gene calls are TRBV28 and TRBJ1-4; 7 bases match TRBD1. The CDR3 totals 15 residues. Trimming took 8 bases from V and 5 from J; bases not matched to a gene: 11. Germline V gene lookup returns CDR1 MDHEN and CDR2 SYDVKM. The CDR3 DNA sequence: TGTGCCAGCGGAACACCGGGACAGACGAATGAAAAACTGTTTTTT. It is translated as CASGTPGQTNEKLFF.

The chain carries TRBV5-1 and TRBJ2-2; 7 positions agree with TRBD1. V shed 4 bases, J shed 4 bases, and the junction held 10 bases outside the gene matches. CDR1 SGHRS and CDR2 YFSETQ come from the germline V gene. The CDR3 consists of 16 residues. The CDR3 sequence is CASSQTRGRITGELFF. As DNA, the CDR3 is TGCGCCAGCAGCCAAACAAGGGGGCGGATCACCGGGGAGCTGTTTTTT.

This chain joins TRBV14 and TRBJ2-5; TRBD1 is a possible D gene (5 bases). The V end was cut by 4 bases, the J end by 1 base, with 19 bases between. The CDR3 spans 17 residues. Germline-derived CDR1 and CDR2 are SGHDN and FVKESK. The CDR3 DNA reads as TGTGCCAGCAGCCCCCATGGCATTGTGGGGCGCCAAGAGACCCAGTACTTC. This encodes CASSPHGIVGRQETQYF.

The rearrangement joins TRBV30 to TRBJ2-5, with 9 positions matching TRBD2. Germline V gives CDR1 GTSNPN, CDR2 SVGIG (reference sequence). The V segment lost 3 bases and the J segment 10 bases; nucleotides outside the gene matches: 6. The CDR3 is 12 residues long. CDR3 nucleotide sequence: TGTGCCTGGAGGGTAGCGGGGGTATTCCAGTACTTC. Its translation is CAWRVAGVFQYF.

This clone was found a few times. The V gene is TRBV28, the J gene TRBJ1-2; tentatively, D is TRBD1 (6 bases). V was cut by 2 bases and J by 8 bases, with 12 bases left in between. Germline V gene lookup returns CDR1 MDHEN and CDR2 SYDVKM. The CDR3 sequence is 13 residues long. For the CDR3, the DNA is TGTGCCAGCAGTTTACAGGGGTTCGGCGGCTACACCTTC. Its translation: CASSLQGFGGYTF.